This T cell receptor beta chain derives from a study of beta chain features in type 1 diabetes. The study reverse transcribed the entire isolated RNA, so it sequenced expressed TCRB transcripts. Clones were sequenced by immunoSEQ multiplex PCR, and TCRdb holds only the in-frame ones, with some missing. This sample has about 360,000 clones, with 10% to 15% found just once. The table lists this clone with a few counts. The CDR3 has 16 amino acids. Germline lookup yields CDR1 SGHAT and CDR2 FQDESV (reference sequence). J was trimmed by 2 bases and V by 4 bases; bases with no gene match: 7. Material: naive CD4+ T cells from blood. This rearrangement joins TRBV11-1 to TRBJ2-1; 8 bases align to TRBD2. The TCR originated in a man aged 18 to 29 in good health. CDR3 residues: CASSSPGGSTYNEQFF. In nucleotides, the CDR3 is TGTGCCAGCAGCTCACCGGGAGGGAGCACCTACAATGAGCAGTTCTTC.